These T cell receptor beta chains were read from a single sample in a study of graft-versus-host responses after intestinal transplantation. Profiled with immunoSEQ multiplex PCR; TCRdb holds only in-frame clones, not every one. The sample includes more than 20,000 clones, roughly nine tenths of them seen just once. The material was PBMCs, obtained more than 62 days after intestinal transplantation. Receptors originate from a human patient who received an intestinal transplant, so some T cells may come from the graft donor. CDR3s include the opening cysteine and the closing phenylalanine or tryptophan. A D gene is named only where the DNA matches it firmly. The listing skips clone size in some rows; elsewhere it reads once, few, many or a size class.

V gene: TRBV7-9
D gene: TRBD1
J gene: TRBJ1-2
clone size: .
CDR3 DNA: TGTGCCAGCAGCTCCAACCACAGGGGGCGGGTCTATGGCTACACCTTC
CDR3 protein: CASSSNHRGRVYGYTF

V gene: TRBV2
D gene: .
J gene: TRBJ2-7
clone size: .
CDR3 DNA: TGTGCCAGCAGTGATGGGTCCGGGGTAGACGAGCAGTACTTC
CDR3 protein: CASSDGSGVDEQYF

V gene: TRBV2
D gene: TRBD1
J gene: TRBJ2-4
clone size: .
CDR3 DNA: TGTGCCAGCAGTGAAATCGGGACAGGAAATCGTGAGGACATTCAGTACTTC
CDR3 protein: CASSEIGTGNREDIQYF

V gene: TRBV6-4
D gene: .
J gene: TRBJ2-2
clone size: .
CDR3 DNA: TGTGCCAGCAGTGACTGGCCTTTCGGAACGAACACCGGGGAGCTGTTTTTT
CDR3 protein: CASSDWPFGTNTGELFF

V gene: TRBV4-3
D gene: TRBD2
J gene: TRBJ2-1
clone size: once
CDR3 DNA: TGCGCCAGCAGCCAGGGGACTAGCGGGGTCTACAATGAGCAGTTCTTC
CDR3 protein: CASSQGTSGVYNEQFF

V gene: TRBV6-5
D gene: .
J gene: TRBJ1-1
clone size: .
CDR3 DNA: TGTGCCAGCAGCCTTCTCATGGCGACTGAAGCTTTCTTT
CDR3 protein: CASSLLMATEAFF

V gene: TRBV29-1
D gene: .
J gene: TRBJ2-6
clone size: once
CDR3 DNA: TGCAGCGGTGAAGTGGGGGGCAGTTTCTCTGGGGCCAACGTCCTGACTTTC
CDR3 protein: CSGEVGGSFSGANVLTF

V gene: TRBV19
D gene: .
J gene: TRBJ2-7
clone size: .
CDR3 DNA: TGTGCCAGTAGTATAGGAGTGGACGAGCAGTACTTC
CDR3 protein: CASSIGVDEQYF

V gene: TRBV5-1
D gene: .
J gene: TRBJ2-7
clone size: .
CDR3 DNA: TGCGCCAGCAGCTTTAGAGGGGGGGCCAACGAGCAGTACTTC
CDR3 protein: CASSFRGGANEQYF

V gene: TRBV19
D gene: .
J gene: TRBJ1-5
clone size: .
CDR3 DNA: TGTGCCAGTAGTATTCAACTGCGGCTTAGCAATCAGCCCCAGCATTTT
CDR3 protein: CASSIQLRLSNQPQHF

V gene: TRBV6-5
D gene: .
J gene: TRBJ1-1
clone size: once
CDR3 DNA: TGTGCCAGCAGTCCCGCGACAGGTCTGAACACTGAAGCTTTCTTT
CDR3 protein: CASSPATGLNTEAFF

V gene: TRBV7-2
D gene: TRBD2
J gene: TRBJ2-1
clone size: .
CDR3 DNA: TGTGCCAGCAGCTCGACTAGCGGGGGGGCCTACAATGAGCAGTTCTTC
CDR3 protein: CASSSTSGGAYNEQFF

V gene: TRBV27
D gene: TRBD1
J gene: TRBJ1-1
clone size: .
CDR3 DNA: TGTGCCAGCAGACGTACGGGCGGGTTTGTGGCAGGGGGGAACACTGAAGCTTTCTTT
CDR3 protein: CASRRTGGFVAGGNTEAFF

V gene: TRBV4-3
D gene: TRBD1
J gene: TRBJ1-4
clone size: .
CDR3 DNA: TGCGCCAGCAGCCGAGACCGGGGACAGGGGGCGATGGATGAAAAACTGTTTTTT
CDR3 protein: CASSRDRGQGAMDEKLFF

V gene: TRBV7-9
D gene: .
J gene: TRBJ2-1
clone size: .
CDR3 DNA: TGTGCCAGCAGCCCTAAGGATGAGCAGTTCTTC
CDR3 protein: CASSPKDEQFF

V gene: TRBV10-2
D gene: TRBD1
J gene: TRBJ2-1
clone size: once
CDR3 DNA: TGCGCCAGCAGTGAACACAGGGGGCACAATGAGCAGTTCTTC
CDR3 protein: CASSEHRGHNEQFF

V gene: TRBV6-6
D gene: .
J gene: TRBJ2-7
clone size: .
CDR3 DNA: TGTGCCAGCAGTTACTCGACTCAACTCTACGAGCAGTACTTC
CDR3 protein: CASSYSTQLYEQYF

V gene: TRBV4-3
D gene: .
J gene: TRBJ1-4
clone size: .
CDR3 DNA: TGCGCCAGCAGCCAAGTATTGGCTAATGAAAAACTGTTTTTT
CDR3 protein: CASSQVLANEKLFF

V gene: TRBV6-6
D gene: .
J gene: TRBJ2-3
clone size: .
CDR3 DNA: TGTGCCAGCAGTTACCCCCGGGACGGATACACAGATACGCAGTATTTT
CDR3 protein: CASSYPRDGYTDTQYF

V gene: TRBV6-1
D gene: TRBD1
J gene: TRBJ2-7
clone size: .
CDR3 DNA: TGTGCCAGCAGTGAGTGGGACAGGGAAGTGGACGAGCAGTACTTC
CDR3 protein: CASSEWDREVDEQYF

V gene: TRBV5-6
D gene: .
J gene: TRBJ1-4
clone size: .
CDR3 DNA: TGTGCCAGCAGCGGCAAGGGTACAAATGAAAAACTGTTTTTT
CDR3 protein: CASSGKGTNEKLFF

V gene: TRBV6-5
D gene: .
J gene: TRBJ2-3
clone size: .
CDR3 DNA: TGTGCCAGCAGTTATAAATTGGGGAGCACAGATACGCAGTATTTT
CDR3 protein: CASSYKLGSTDTQYF

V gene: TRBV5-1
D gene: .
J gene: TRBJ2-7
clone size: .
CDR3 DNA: TGCGCCAGCAGCTTGGCCTTAACGGATTCCTACGAGCAGTACTTC
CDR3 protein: CASSLALTDSYEQYF

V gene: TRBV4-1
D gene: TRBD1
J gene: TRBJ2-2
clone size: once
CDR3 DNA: TGCGCCAGCAGCCAGCCGGACAGGGGAAACACCGGGGAGCTGTTTTTT
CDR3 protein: CASSQPDRGNTGELFF

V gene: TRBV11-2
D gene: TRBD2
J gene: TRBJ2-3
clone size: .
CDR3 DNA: TGTGCCAGCAGCTTAGATCGTGGACTAGCGGGGGGGTCAGATACGCAGTATTTT
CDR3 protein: CASSLDRGLAGGSDTQYF

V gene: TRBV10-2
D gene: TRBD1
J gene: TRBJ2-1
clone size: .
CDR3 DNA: TGCGCCAGCAACCTAGGGACAGGGGGCCGGAATGAGCAGTTCTTC
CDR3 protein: CASNLGTGGRNEQFF

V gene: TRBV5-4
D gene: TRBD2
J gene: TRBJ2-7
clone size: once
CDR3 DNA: TGTGCCAGCAGCTTGGGGAGCGGGGGGCCGTACGAGCAGTACTTC
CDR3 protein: CASSLGSGGPYEQYF

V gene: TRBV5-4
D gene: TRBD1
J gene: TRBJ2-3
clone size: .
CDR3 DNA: TGTGCCAGCAGCCCGCGGGACAGGGGAGCAGATACGCAGTATTTT
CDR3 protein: CASSPRDRGADTQYF

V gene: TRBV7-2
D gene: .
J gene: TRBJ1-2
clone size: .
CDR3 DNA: TGTGCCAGCAGTCCCGAGGGAGGGTACGCCTATGGCTACACCTTC
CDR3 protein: CASSPEGGYAYGYTF

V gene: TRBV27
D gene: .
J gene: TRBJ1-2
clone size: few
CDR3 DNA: TGTGCCAGCAGCCCCGGTCTCCCCGGCGATGGCTACACCTTC
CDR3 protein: CASSPGLPGDGYTF

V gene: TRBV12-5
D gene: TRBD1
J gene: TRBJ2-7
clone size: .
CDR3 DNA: TGTGCTAGTGGTTTGGGAGGGACAGGGAACGACGAGCAGTACTTC
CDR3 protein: CASGLGGTGNDEQYF

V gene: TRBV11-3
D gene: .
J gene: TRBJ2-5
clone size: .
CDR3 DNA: TGTGCCAGCAGACCACAGGGTGGAGAGACCCAGTACTTC
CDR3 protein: CASRPQGGETQYF

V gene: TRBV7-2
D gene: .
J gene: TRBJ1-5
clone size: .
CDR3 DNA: TGTGCCAGCAGCTTGGGGCAGTATAGCAATCAGCCCCAGCATTTT
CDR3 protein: CASSLGQYSNQPQHF

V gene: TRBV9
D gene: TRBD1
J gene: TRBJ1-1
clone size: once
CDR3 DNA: TGTGCCAGCAGCCTTACAGGGGGTCGAAGTGAAGCTTTCTTT
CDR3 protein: CASSLTGGRSEAFF

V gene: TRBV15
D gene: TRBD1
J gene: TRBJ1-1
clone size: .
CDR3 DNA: TGTGCCACCAGCAGAGTGGGACAGGGGATGAGAAACACTGAAGCTTTCTTT
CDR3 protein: CATSRVGQGMRNTEAFF

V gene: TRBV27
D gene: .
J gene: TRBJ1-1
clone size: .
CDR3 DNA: TGTGCCAGCAGTTTATCCGGCCCAAGTGAAGCTTTCTTT
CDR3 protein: CASSLSGPSEAFF

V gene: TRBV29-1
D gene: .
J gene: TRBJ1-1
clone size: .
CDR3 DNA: TGCAGCGTTGAAGATCCCCTCGGGAAGTTTTGGAACACTGAAGCTTTCTTT
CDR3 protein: CSVEDPLGKFWNTEAFF

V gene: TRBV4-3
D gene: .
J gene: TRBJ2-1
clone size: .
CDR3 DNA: TGCGCCAGCAGCCAAGATTCAGGGAGCAATGAGCAGTTCTTC
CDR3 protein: CASSQDSGSNEQFF

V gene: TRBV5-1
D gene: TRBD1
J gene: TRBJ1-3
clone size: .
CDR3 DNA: TGCGCCAGCAGACTGACAGGGTCTGGAAACACCATATATTTT
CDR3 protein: CASRLTGSGNTIYF

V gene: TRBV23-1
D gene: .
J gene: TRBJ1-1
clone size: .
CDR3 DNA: TGCGCCAGCAGCCAGTGGTTTTGTCGGCCGGGAGCTTTCTTT
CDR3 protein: CASSQWFCRPGAFF

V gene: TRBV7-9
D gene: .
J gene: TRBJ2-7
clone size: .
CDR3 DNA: TGTGCCAGCAGCTTAGCGGCATCCTACGAGCAGTACTTC
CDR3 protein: CASSLAASYEQYF

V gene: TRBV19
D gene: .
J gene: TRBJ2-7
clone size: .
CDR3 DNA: TGTGCCAGTAGTATAGTTGAGATAAAGGGTAGTGTCTACGAGCAGTACTTC
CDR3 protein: CASSIVEIKGSVYEQYF

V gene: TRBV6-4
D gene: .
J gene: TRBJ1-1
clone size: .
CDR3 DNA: TGTGCCAGCAGTCCCGACAGTAACACTGAAGCTTTCTTT
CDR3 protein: CASSPDSNTEAFF

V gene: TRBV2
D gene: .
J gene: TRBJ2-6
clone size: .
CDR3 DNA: TGTGCCAGCAGTGCCAGGGGGGTTATCGGGGCCAACGTCCTGACTTTC
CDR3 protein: CASSARGVIGANVLTF

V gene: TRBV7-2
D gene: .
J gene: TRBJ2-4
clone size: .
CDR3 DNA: TGTGCCAGCAGCCCAGGGACTGCTTTCAAAAACATTCAGTACTTC
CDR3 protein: CASSPGTAFKNIQYF

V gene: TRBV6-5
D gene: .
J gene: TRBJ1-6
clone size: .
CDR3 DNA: TGTGCCAGCAGTCCCAACAACTATAATTCACCCCTCCACTTT
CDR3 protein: CASSPNNYNSPLHF

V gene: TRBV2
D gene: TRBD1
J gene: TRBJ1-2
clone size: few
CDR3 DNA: TGTGCCAGCAGTGCGACAGGGGACTATGGCTACACCTTC
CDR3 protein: CASSATGDYGYTF

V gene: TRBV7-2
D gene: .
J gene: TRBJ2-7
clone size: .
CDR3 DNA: TGTGCCAGCAGCTTAGCGGGCGGGGTGCCCTACGAGCAGTACTTC
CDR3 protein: CASSLAGGVPYEQYF

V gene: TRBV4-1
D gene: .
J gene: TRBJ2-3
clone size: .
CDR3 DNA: TGCGCCAGCAGCCAAGATGAGGTTAGCACAGATACGCAGTATTTT
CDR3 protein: CASSQDEVSTDTQYF

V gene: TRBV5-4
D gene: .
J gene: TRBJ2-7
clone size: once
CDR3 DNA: TGTGCCAGCAGCTTGGAACCAGGGAATGACTACGAGCAGTACTTC
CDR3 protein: CASSLEPGNDYEQYF

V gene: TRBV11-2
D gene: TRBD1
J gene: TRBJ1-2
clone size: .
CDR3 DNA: TGTGCCAGCAGCTTAGACAGGGGGCCCAACTATGGCTACACCTTC
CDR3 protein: CASSLDRGPNYGYTF

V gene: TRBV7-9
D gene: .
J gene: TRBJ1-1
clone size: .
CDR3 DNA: TGTGCCAGCAGCTTTGACCCACGCGCAGTCGGTTTGAGGAACACTGAAGCTTTCTTT
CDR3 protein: CASSFDPRAVGLRNTEAFF

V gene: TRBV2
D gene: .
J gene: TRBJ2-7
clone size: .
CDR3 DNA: TGTGCCAGCAGTGAATCGACGGCCTGGGAGCAGTACTTC
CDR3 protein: CASSESTAWEQYF

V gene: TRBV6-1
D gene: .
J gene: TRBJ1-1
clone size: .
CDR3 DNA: TGTGCCAGCAGTGAACCGGTCATGAACACTGAAGCTTTCTTT
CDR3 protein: CASSEPVMNTEAFF

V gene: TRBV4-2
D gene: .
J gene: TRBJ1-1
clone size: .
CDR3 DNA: TGTGCCAGCAGCCAAGATGAGGGGACGGGGAACACTGAAGCTTTCTTT
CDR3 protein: CASSQDEGTGNTEAFF

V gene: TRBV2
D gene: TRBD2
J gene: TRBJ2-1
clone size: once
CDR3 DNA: TGTGCCAGCAGTGACTACTTCGGGCGGGGGGCCAACAATGAGCAGTTCTTC
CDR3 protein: CASSDYFGRGANNEQFF

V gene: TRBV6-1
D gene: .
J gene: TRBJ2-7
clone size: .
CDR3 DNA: TGTGCCAGCAGTGAACATAGCTCCTCCTACGAGCAGTACTTC
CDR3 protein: CASSEHSSSYEQYF

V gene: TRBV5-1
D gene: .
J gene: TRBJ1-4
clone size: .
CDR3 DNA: TGCGCCAGCAGCTTGGGACAGGCTAATGAAAAACTGTTTTTT
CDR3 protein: CASSLGQANEKLFF

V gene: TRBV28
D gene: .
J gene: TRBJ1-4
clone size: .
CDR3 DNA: TGTGCCAGCAGACCCAAATCCGCAGGGGCAACTAATGAAAAACTGTTTTTT
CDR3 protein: CASRPKSAGATNEKLFF

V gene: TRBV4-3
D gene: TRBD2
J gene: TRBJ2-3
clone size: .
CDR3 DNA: TGCGCCAGCAGCCAAGATGTAGCGGGGGGGCCGGTCACAGATACGCAGTATTTT
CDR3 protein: CASSQDVAGGPVTDTQYF